Following are 16 T cell receptor beta chains from one sample sequenced in a study of blood T cell repertoires in COVID-19. This table comes from immunoSEQ multiplex PCR, and its TCRdb copy is limited to in-frame clones, with some not included. The sample includes roughly 220,000 clones, 86% of them seen just once. The specimen was peripheral blood. Receptors originate from a man aged 25-45 years who had recovered from COVID-19.

This chain joins TRBV23-1 and TRBJ1-2; the D gene is possibly TRBD1 (6 bases). TRBV23-1 has ORF status, its function being uncertain. With 0 bases removed from V and 8 bases from J, the gap between germline ends came to 19 bases. This CDR3 comprises 16 residues. Here the CDR3 DNA reads TGCGCCAGCAGTCAATCGACAGGCCTCGAGGAGTACGGCTACACCTTC. It encodes CASSQSTGLEEYGYTF.

V and J are TRBV4-3 and TRBJ1-5; D is possibly TRBD1 (5 bases). Germline-derived CDR1 and CDR2 are LGHNA and YSLEER. Deletions cut 0 bases from V and 5 bases from J, with 11 bases between. The CDR3 runs 15 residues. CDR3 residues: CASSQDRGSYQPQHF. CDR3 nucleotide sequence: TGCGCCAGCAGCCAAGATAGGGGCAGTTATCAGCCCCAGCATTTT.

The chain recombines TRBV12-3 or TRBV12-4 with TRBJ2-5, with a tentative D call TRBD2 (5 bases). The V and J ends lost 5 bases and 7 bases respectively, with 11 bases between them. CDR3 length: 12 residues. In DNA form, the CDR3 reads TGTGCCAGCAGTCCCCCCGCGGGGACCCAGTACTTC. Its protein is CASSPPAGTQYF.

This clone was seen a few times. This chain connects TRBV10-1 to TRBJ1-2, with unresolved D. The CDR3 runs to 13 residues. Germline CDR1 WNHNN, CDR2 SYGVQD (reference sequence). The V and J ends lost 4 bases and 8 bases respectively, with 14 bases between them. This chain's CDR3 is CASSAEPYSGYTF. In nucleotides, the CDR3 is TGCGCCAGCAGTGCTGAACCCTATTCGGGCTACACCTTC.

The chain joins TRBV4-2 to TRBJ2-7; the match to TRBD2 covers 11 bases. Trimming at V came to 4 bases and at J to 6 bases, leaving 11 bases not matched to a gene. From germline, CDR1 is LGHNA and CDR2 YNFKEQ. This CDR3 spans 16 amino acids. In DNA form, the CDR3 reads TGTGCCAGCAGCCCGAGCGTACTAGCGGGGGAAGGCGAGCAGTACTTC. Translating gives CASSPSVLAGEGEQYF.

The chain combines TRBV5-1 with TRBJ1-5; no clear D. This CDR3 is built from 15 residues. Germline loops: CDR1 SGHRS, CDR2 YFSETQ. V lost 1 base and J 0 bases, leaving 8 bases between the germline ends. The CDR3 bases are TGCGCCAGCAGCTTGACTTCGGGTAGCAATCAGCCCCAGCATTTT. This sequence encodes CASSLTSGSNQPQHF.

This chain links TRBV29-1 with TRBJ1-1; no clear D. Trimming removed 4 bases from V and 1 base from J, with 13 bases in between. The CDR3 is made up of 14 amino acids. Germline-derived CDR1 and CDR2 are SQVTM and ANQGSEA. The CDR3 DNA is TGCAGCGTTGTAGAAGGAGCCAGGAACACTGAAGCTTTCTTT. Protein sequence: CSVVEGARNTEAFF.

The gene calls are TRBV6-5 and TRBJ2-7, with D perhaps TRBD1 (5 bases). Germline-derived CDR1 and CDR2 are MNHEY and SVGAGI. The V end was cut by 5 bases, the J end by 3 bases, with 14 bases between. The CDR3 extends over 14 amino acids. The CDR3 region has the DNA TGTGCCAGCAGTCCCTGGGGCAGTCGCTACGAGCAGTACTTC. Translation: CASSPWGSRYEQYF.

This chain joins TRBV11-2 and TRBJ1-3; no definite D call. Trimming left V 1 base short and J 1 base short, with 2 bases between. Germline V CDR1 and CDR2: SGHAT, FQNNGV. CDR3 size: 13 residues. The CDR3 here is CASSLASGNTIYF. In DNA form, the CDR3 reads TGTGCCAGCAGCTTAGCTTCTGGAAACACCATATATTTT. The full variable domain, with the rest looked up from reference TRBV11-2 and TRBJ1-3, is EAGVAQSPRYKIIEKRQSVAFWCNPISGHATLYWYQQILGQGPKLLIQFQNNGVVDDSQLPKDRFSAERLKGVDSTLKIQPAKLEDSAVYLCASSLASGNTIYFGEGSWLTVV.

The CDR3 loop reads CASSSRENQPQHF. CDR3 DNA sequence: TGTGCCAGCAGCTCCCGGGAGAATCAGCCCCAGCATTTT. The rearrangement joins TRBV11-2 to TRBJ1-5; D is ambiguous. Looked up from germline, CDR1 is SGHAT and CDR2 is FQNNGV. Trimming took off 4 bases at V and 4 bases at J, with 8 bases between the two ends. The CDR3 loop spans 13 amino acids. Complete variable domain (other parts from reference TRBV11-2 and TRBJ1-5): EAGVAQSPRYKIIEKRQSVAFWCNPISGHATLYWYQQILGQGPKLLIQFQNNGVVDDSQLPKDRFSAERLKGVDSTLKIQPAKLEDSAVYLCASSSRENQPQHFGDGTRLSIL.

The V and J genes are TRBV24-1 and TRBJ2-7; TRBD2 matches at 8 bases. The ends lost 12 bases at V and 4 bases at J; junction bases unmatched: 7. This CDR3 has 12 residues. Germline CDR1 reads KGHDR; CDR2 reads SFDVKD. CDR3 sequence: CAAGGGTYEQYF. CDR3 in DNA: TGTGCCGCCGGGGGGGGCACGTACGAGCAGTACTTC.

The chain is built from TRBV6-5 and TRBJ2-1, with 8 bases fitting TRBD1. V lost 8 bases to trimming and J lost 6 bases; unmatched junction nucleotides: 12. From germline, CDR1 is MNHEY and CDR2 SVGAGI. The CDR3 is made up of 15 amino acids. CDR3 loop: CASHDRQGIPNEQFF. The DNA of the CDR3 is TGTGCCAGCCATGACCGACAGGGGATTCCCAATGAGCAGTTCTTC.

The rearrangement joins TRBV19 to TRBJ1-6; perhaps TRBD1 as D (5 bases). There are 14 residues in the CDR3. Deletions cut 8 bases from V and 3 bases from J, with 11 bases between. Germline V gives CDR1 LNHDA, CDR2 SQIVND (reference sequence). The DNA for the CDR3 is TGTGCCAGTGTCCAGACAGACTATAATTCACCCCTCCACTTT. It specifies CASVQTDYNSPLHF.

The chain combines TRBV25-1 with TRBJ1-2, with no clear D. CDR3 length: 11 residues. The germline V gene has CDR1 MGHDK and CDR2 SYGVNS. V lost 4 bases and J 9 bases, leaving 9 bases between the germline ends. CDR3: CASSGPRSYTF. The CDR3 nucleotides are TGTGCCAGCAGTGGGCCTAGGAGCTACACCTTC.

In the case of this clone: Other nucleotide sequences from this sample produce the same CDR3. This chain connects TRBV27 to TRBJ1-5, with D possibly TRBD1 on 5 matching bases. CDR3 length: 13 residues. CDR1 and CDR2 (germline): MNHEY, SMNVEV (reference sequence). Trimming left V 2 bases short and J 4 bases short, with 6 bases between. The CDR3 region is CASSLQGNQPQHF. The CDR3 DNA sequence: TGTGCCAGCAGTTTACAGGGAAATCAGCCCCAGCATTTT.

This chain links TRBV5-1 with TRBJ2-2; D might be TRBD2 (5 bases). CDR3 length equals 16 residues. V gave up 4 bases and J gave up 2 bases, with 15 bases separating them. Germline CDR1 SGHRS, CDR2 YFSETQ. The CDR3 loop reads CASSPARGLNTGELFF. CDR3 nucleotides: TGCGCCAGCAGCCCTGCACGGGGTCTCAACACCGGGGAGCTGTTTTTT.